A single sample is the source of the 29 T cell receptor beta chains below, sequenced in a study of early T cells in non-severe SARS-CoV-2 infection. TCRdb reprocessed the 5' RACE reads with MiXCR, giving one entry per CDR3 protein. The sample shows under 100,000 distinct CDR3 sequences, approximately 15% of them seen only once. Sequences were obtained from whole blood. The source of these receptors is an adult who was a healthcare worker with PCR-confirmed SARS-CoV-2 infection or an uninfected control (not recorded which).

The chain's CDR3 is CASSQRRSHYGYTF. In DNA form, the CDR3 reads TGTGCCAGCAGCCAAAGACGCAGCCACTATGGCTACACCTTC. V and J are TRBV2 and TRBJ1-2, with D uncertain. V dropped 6 bases and J dropped 3 bases, with 14 bases sitting between them. The CDR3 length is 14 residues. The germline V gene encodes CDR1 SNHLY and CDR2 FYNNEI.

This clonotype came up many times. The chain employs TRBV20-1 and TRBJ2-3; 10 bases are a match to TRBD2. Germline CDR1 and CDR2: DFQATT and SNEGSKA (reference sequence). This CDR3 comprises 15 residues. Trimming at V came to 5 bases and at J to 4 bases, leaving 9 bases not matched to a gene. The CDR3 here is CSAFPAGGPPDTQYF. The CDR3 nucleotides are TGCAGTGCTTTCCCAGCGGGGGGGCCTCCAGATACGCAGTATTTT.

This clonotype was detected ten times or more. The chain carries TRBV18 and TRBJ2-3, with 10 bases fitting TRBD2. V lost 0 bases to trimming and J lost 5 bases; unmatched junction nucleotides: 5. The CDR3 consists of 16 residues. CDR1 and CDR2 (germline): KGHSH, LQKENI. This CDR3 is CASSPPSAGGQDTQYF. The CDR3 DNA is TGTGCCAGCTCACCACCCTCAGCGGGGGGGCAAGATACGCAGTATTTT. The full variable domain, with the rest looked up from reference TRBV18 and TRBJ2-3, is NAGVMQNPRHLVRRRGQEARLRCSPMKGHSHVYWYRQLPEEGLKFMVYLQKENIIDESGMPKERFSAEFPKEGPSILRIQQVVRGDSAAYFCASSPPSAGGQDTQYFGPGTRLTVL.

V is TRBV4-1 and J is TRBJ2-3; D gene ambiguous. V was shortened by 5 bases and J by 4 bases, with 13 bases between the two germline ends. Per germline, CDR1 MGHRA and CDR2 YSYEKL. The CDR3 loop spans 14 amino acids. The CDR3 protein is CASSFRLAADTQYF. The CDR3 nucleotides are TGCGCCAGCAGCTTTCGCTTGGCCGCAGATACGCAGTATTTT.

This clonotype turned up a few times. The chain joins TRBV10-1 to TRBJ2-4, with D possibly being TRBD2 (6 bases). Trimming cost V 7 bases and J 8 bases, with 12 bases left between them. Looked up from germline, CDR1 is WNHNN and CDR2 is SYGVQD (reference sequence). The CDR3 is 12 amino acids. CDR3 nucleotides: TGCGCCAGCATCGGCTGGGGGGACATTCAGTACTTC. The encoded protein is CASIGWGDIQYF.

This clonotype was counted ten times or more. V is TRBV6-2 or TRBV6-3 and J is TRBJ2-7; the match to TRBD1 covers 11 bases. The CDR3 has 15 amino acids. Germline assignment: CDR1 MNHEY and CDR2 SVGEGT. Unmatched junction bases numbered 9, after V lost 7 bases and J lost 4 bases. This chain's CDR3 is CASTHWDRGIYEQYF. CDR3 coding DNA: TGTGCCAGCACCCACTGGGACAGGGGGATTTACGAGCAGTACTTC.

This clonotype was recorded at least ten times. This chain links TRBV20-1 with TRBJ2-1, with TRBD2 matching 12 bases. Unmatched junction bases numbered 10, after V lost 6 bases and J lost 7 bases. The CDR3 has 15 amino acids. Germline V gene sequence: CDR1 DFQATT, CDR2 SNEGSKA (reference sequence). The CDR3 DNA is TGCAGTGCAAGACCTAGCGGGGGGGCGCTGAATGAGCAGTTCTTC. The encoded protein is CSARPSGGALNEQFF.

This clonotype turned up a few times. The CDR3, as DNA: TGTGCCAGCAGTGTCCGACACCCCAACCTCGCCCCAGACCTAAGCTCCTATAATTCACCCCTCCACTTT. It codes for CASSVRHPNLAPDLSSYNSPLHF. This chain joins TRBV28 and TRBJ1-6; D uncertain. Germline loops: CDR1 MDHEN, CDR2 SYDVKM. The CDR3 totals 23 residues. Trimming stripped 5 bases from V and 0 bases from J, with 32 bases between. The whole variable domain, filled in from reference TRBV28 and TRBJ1-6, reads DVKVTQSSRYLVKRTGEKVFLECVQDMDHENMFWYRQDPGLGLRLIYFSYDVKMKEKGDIPEGYSVSREKKERFSLILESASTNQTSMYLCASSVRHPNLAPDLSSYNSPLHFGNGTRLTVT.

This clonotype was picked up many times. The J gene is TRBJ1-1, the V gene TRBV11-2; D not resolved. Looked up from germline, CDR1 is SGHAT and CDR2 is FQNNGV. The V gene lost 3 bases and the J gene lost 6 bases, with 11 bases spanning the gap. There are 13 residues in the CDR3. CDR3 in amino acids: CASSFNSGAEAFF. CDR3 coding DNA: TGTGCCAGCAGCTTTAATTCTGGGGCTGAAGCTTTCTTT.

This clonotype has ten or more counts. The J gene is TRBJ2-5, the V gene TRBV20-1; 8 bases fit TRBD2. CDR3 length: 13 residues. V lost 6 bases and J lost 5; bases outside the gene matches: 8. Germline-derived CDR1 and CDR2 are DFQATT and SNEGSKA (reference sequence). CDR3 protein: CSAAPGLEETQYF. DNA for the CDR3: TGCAGTGCCGCTCCGGGACTAGAGGAGACCCAGTACTTC.

This sequence joins TRBV2 and TRBJ2-1; 8 nucleotides match TRBD1. V was clipped by 6 bases and J by 0 bases; unmatched bases: 4. CDR1 is SNHLY, CDR2 FYNNEI, per germline. The length of the CDR3 is 15 residues. The CDR3 protein is CASRVTGDSYNEQFF. CDR3 coding DNA: TGTGCCAGCAGAGTGACAGGGGACTCCTACAATGAGCAGTTCTTC.

The chain joins TRBV4-1 to TRBJ1-1; D call uncertain. CDR1 and CDR2 (germline): MGHRA, YSYEKL. The CDR3 is made up of 13 amino acids. The ends were cut back, 0 bases at V and 5 bases at J, with 7 bases in the middle. CDR3 coding DNA: TGCGCCAGCAGCCAAGACCCGGAAACTGAAGCTTTCTTT. This codes for CASSQDPETEAFF.

This clonotype showed up many times. The chain employs TRBV29-1 and TRBJ2-7; 7 positions match TRBD1. Germline CDR1 and CDR2: SQVTM and ANQGSEA. The CDR3 spans 11 residues. The junction had 4 bases not matched to a gene; V was cut back by 8 bases and J by 3 bases. The CDR3 nucleotides read TGCAGCTATACAGGGGACTACGAGCAGTACTTC. It translates to CSYTGDYEQYF.

This clonotype was observed a handful of times. The V gene is TRBV7-9, the J gene TRBJ2-3, with TRBD1 matching over 7 bases. This CDR3 is built from 15 residues. The germline CDR1 and CDR2 sequences are SEHNR and FQNEAQ (reference sequence). The junction had 9 bases not matched to a gene; V was cut back by 4 bases and J by 5 bases. The DNA of the CDR3 is TGTGCCAGCAGCTCCCGACAGGGCGCGGTAGATACGCAGTATTTT. This codes for CASSSRQGAVDTQYF.

A few counts support this clonotype. CDR3 nucleotide sequence: TGTGCCAGCAGCCGAGGGGACAGGAGCTCTTCACCCCTCCACTTT. It specifies CASSRGDRSSSPLHF. The chain combines TRBV3-2 with TRBJ1-6; the table's D call TRBD1 went unverified against the DNA. TRBV3-2 has pseudogene status. The CDR3 loop spans 15 amino acids.

This clonotype appeared many times. The chain links TRBV4-2 to TRBJ1-1, with a weak D call TRBD1 (6 bases). Germline loops: CDR1 LGHNA, CDR2 YNFKEQ. The CDR3 covers 14 residues. Trimming pared 1 base from V and 5 bases from J, leaving 11 bases between. CDR3 region: CASSQGGPGTEAFF. CDR3 sequence (DNA): TGTGCCAGCAGCCAAGGGGGGCCGGGGACTGAAGCTTTCTTT.

This clonotype was counted many times. This chain joins TRBV2 and TRBJ2-7; 8 nucleotides align to TRBD1. The germline CDR1 and CDR2 sequences are SNHLY and FYNNEI. V shed 10 bases, J shed 0 bases, and the junction held 5 bases outside the gene matches. The CDR3 contains 13 residues. The CDR3 is CATNGQGSYEQYF. CDR3 DNA sequence: TGTGCCACCAACGGACAGGGCTCCTACGAGCAGTACTTC. The full variable domain, in which reference TRBV2 and TRBJ2-7 provide the parts outside the CDR3, is EPEVTQTPSHQVTQMGQEVILRCVPISNHLYFYWYRQILGQKVEFLVSFYNNEISEKSEIFDDQFSVERPDGSNFTLKIRSTKLEDSAMYFCATNGQGSYEQYFGPGTRLTVT.

This clonotype was counted many times. The V and J genes are TRBV29-1 and TRBJ2-3; a possible D gene is TRBD1 (5 bases). Trimming stripped 1 base from V and 8 bases from J, with 16 bases between. The germline V gene encodes CDR1 SQVTM and CDR2 ANQGSEA. CDR3 length equals 14 residues. Written as DNA, the CDR3 is TGCAGCGTTGAAGCCACTAACCGTAGGGGTACGCAGTATTTT. Translation: CSVEATNRRGTQYF.

Many counts were recorded for this clonotype. The chain has TRBV20-1 and TRBJ2-3; D is ambiguous. In germline, CDR1 is DFQATT, CDR2 SNEGSKA (reference sequence). V lost 3 bases, J lost 3 bases, and 7 bases lay in between. This CDR3 comprises 12 residues. The DNA for the CDR3 is TGCAGTGCTAGCCCCTTGACAGATACGCAGTATTTT. Protein product: CSASPLTDTQYF.

This clonotype turned up a few times. V is TRBV5-1 and J is TRBJ1-2; D is perhaps TRBD1 (5 bases). Trimming cost V 1 base and J 2 bases, with 9 bases left between them. The CDR3 loop spans 14 amino acids. CDR1 and CDR2 (germline): SGHRS, YFSETQ. CDR3 loop: CASSLFDSNYGYTF. The CDR3 DNA is TGCGCCAGCAGCTTGTTCGACAGCAACTATGGCTACACCTTC.

The chain combines TRBV7-9 with TRBJ2-5, with 8 bases aligning to TRBD1. This CDR3 has 14 amino acids. Germline V gene sequence: CDR1 SEHNR, CDR2 FQNEAQ (reference sequence). V was pared by 3 bases and J by 6 bases, with 6 bases of the junction left unmatched. This CDR3 is CASSLDRELKTQYF. The CDR3, as DNA: TGTGCCAGCAGCTTGGACAGGGAATTGAAGACCCAGTACTTC.

Note on this clonotype: The junction shows a germline mismatch at one end, possibly a read error. The genes are TRBV25-1 and TRBJ1-6; D is possibly TRBD1 (5 bases). CDR1 and CDR2 from the germline V gene are MGHDK and SYGVNS. The CDR3 has 13 amino acids. In nucleotides, the CDR3 is TGTGTCAGCACGTGGGGCGCCGTCTCACCCCTCCACTTT. This gives the protein CVSTWGAVSPLHF.

This clonotype appeared many times. The genes are TRBV6-5 and TRBJ1-2; TRBD1 matches at 8 bases. The CDR3 totals 18 residues. The V gene end was trimmed by 2 bases and the J gene end by 4 bases; junction bases not matched to a gene: 15. The germline CDR1 and CDR2 sequences are MNHEY and SVGAGI. The CDR3, as DNA: TGTGCCAGCAGTTACCGGGGTCCCAGGGGGCCGACTAGCTATGGCTACACCTTC. It is translated as CASSYRGPRGPTSYGYTF.

This clonotype was counted a few times. The rearrangement joins TRBV18 to TRBJ1-6; D may be TRBD1 (5 bases). The CDR3 totals 14 residues. Germline V gene sequence: CDR1 KGHSH, CDR2 LQKENI. V was cut by 2 bases and J by 7 bases, with 9 bases left in between. CDR3 protein: CASSPEKGNSPLHF. The CDR3 DNA is TGTGCCAGCTCACCAGAGAAGGGGAATTCACCCCTCCACTTT.

This clonotype was recorded many times. This sequence joins TRBV9 and TRBJ1-1; D gene unclear. Germline CDR1 reads SGDLS; CDR2 reads YYNGEE. Between the trimmed V and J ends, which lost 0 bases and 1 base, there was a span of 7 bases. The CDR3 sequence is 14 residues long. The CDR3 coding sequence is TGTGCCAGCAGCGTAGCAGGCCAGAACACTGAAGCTTTCTTT. This encodes CASSVAGQNTEAFF. Together with reference TRBV9 and TRBJ1-1, the CDR3 gives the full variable domain: DSGVTQTPKHLITATGQRVTLRCSPRSGDLSVYWYQQSLDQGLQFLIQYYNGEERAKGNILERFSAQQFPDLHSELNLSSLELGDSALYFCASSVAGQNTEAFFGQGTRLTVV.

This chain connects TRBV20-1 to TRBJ1-5; possibly TRBD1 for D (6 bases). V lost 5 bases and J lost 7, with 18 bases in between. CDR3 size: 14 residues. Germline values: CDR1 DFQATT, CDR2 SNEGSKA (reference sequence). Here the CDR3 DNA reads TGCAGTGCTCATGACCAGGTCGGGGGCCAGCCCCAGCATTTT. Translation gives CSAHDQVGGQPQHF.

This clonotype was detected a few times. The CDR3 spells CAWSVGVRNSPLHF. CDR3 nucleotides: TGTGCCTGGAGTGTAGGGGTCCGCAATTCACCCCTCCACTTT. The V call is TRBV30, the J call TRBJ1-6; perhaps TRBD1 as D (5 bases). This CDR3 comprises 14 residues. Trimming pared 0 bases from V and 7 bases from J, leaving 10 bases between. The germline gives CDR1 GTSNPN, CDR2 SVGIG (reference sequence).

Comments on this clonotype: This could be a read error, since a much larger clone is one nucleotide away. This chain joins TRBV5-1 and TRBJ2-1; D tentatively reads TRBD1 or TRBD2 (5 bases each). CDR1 and CDR2 from the germline V gene are SGHRS and YFSETQ. The CDR3 is made up of 15 amino acids. CDR3 loop: CTSSWGWNSNNEQFF. Written as DNA, the CDR3 is TGCACCAGCAGCTGGGGGTGGAATTCCAACAATGAGCAGTTCTTC.

The chain is built from TRBV12-3 or TRBV12-4 and TRBJ2-3, with TRBD2 matching 9 bases. CDR3 length equals 13 residues. Germline trimming cut 8 bases from V and 6 bases from J; bases unmatched to any gene: 6. The CDR3 region is CASWRGGMDTQYF. The CDR3 bases are TGTGCCAGCTGGCGGGGGGGCATGGATACGCAGTATTTT.